Presented here are 15 T cell receptor beta chains from one specimen sequenced in a study of T cell responses to AZD1222 COVID-19 vaccine. Clones were read by immunoSEQ multiplex PCR, and TCRdb kept only the in-frame ones, dropping some. The sample lists roughly 100,000 clones, roughly 85% seen once, with 2% to 3% in the top ten. Specimen: peripheral blood, collected 28 days after the second AZD1222 dose. These receptors all come from an adult who received the AZD1222 COVID-19 vaccine.

The V call is TRBV4-1, the J call TRBJ1-1, with 8 bases that match TRBD1. V gave up 1 base and J gave up 1 base; unmatched junction bases: 2. The CDR3 is made up of 15 amino acids. From germline, CDR1 is MGHRA and CDR2 YSYEKL. The CDR3 nucleotides are TGCGCCAGCAGCCAAGTAGGACAGGGGAACACTGAAGCTTTCTTT. It specifies CASSQVGQGNTEAFF.

This clone was counted once. The rearrangement uses TRBV5-6 and TRBJ2-1; TRBD2 matches at 11 bases. The CDR3 covers 16 residues. Germline CDR1 SGHDT, CDR2 YYEEEE. Trimming at V came to 4 bases and at J to 7 bases, leaving 10 bases not matched to a gene. The CDR3 region has the DNA TGTGCCAGCAGCGCCCCGGGACTAGCGGACCATAATGAGCAGTTCTTC. This codes for CASSAPGLADHNEQFF.

The rearrangement uses TRBV29-1 and TRBJ1-2, with 8 positions matching TRBD1. CDR1 is SQVTM, CDR2 ANQGSEA, per germline. The trim removed 1 base at V and 5 bases at J, leaving 15 bases unmatched. CDR3 size: 17 residues. The CDR3 DNA reads TGCAGCGTTGAAGTCGAGACAGGGGCCATTCCCCTTTATGGCTACACCTTC. It encodes CSVEVETGAIPLYGYTF. Complete variable domain (other parts from reference TRBV29-1 and TRBJ1-2): SAVISQKPSRDICQRGTSLTIQCQVDSQVTMMFWYRQQPGQSLTLIATANQGSEATYESGFVIDKFPISRPNLTFSTLTVSNMSPEDSSIYLCSVEVETGAIPLYGYTFGSGTRLTVV.

This chain connects TRBV30 to TRBJ1-6, with 8 bases identical to TRBD1. Per germline, CDR1 GTSNPN and CDR2 SVGIG (reference sequence). The trim removed 8 bases at V and 5 bases at J, leaving 14 bases unmatched. The CDR3 length is 16 residues. The CDR3 region is CATTPDRVMNNSPLHF. In DNA form, the CDR3 reads TGTGCCACAACCCCGGACAGGGTAATGAATAATTCACCCCTCCACTTT.

The chain couples TRBV3-1 (or the pseudogene TRBV3-2) to TRBJ1-1; D perhaps matches TRBD1 (5 bases). V lost 0 bases and J lost 10, with 12 bases in between. The CDR3 is made up of 13 amino acids. CDR1 is LGHDT and CDR2 is YNNKEL in the germline V gene (reference sequence). This CDR3 reads CASSQETGTGAFF. CDR3 DNA sequence: TGTGCCAGCAGCCAAGAGACCGGGACGGGAGCTTTCTTT.

This clone came up a few times. The chain is built from TRBV14 and TRBJ2-7, with D possibly being TRBD1 (5 bases). Germline CDR1 SGHDN, CDR2 FVKESK. CDR3 length: 15 amino acids. V shed 4 bases and J shed 0 bases, with 13 bases lying between them. The CDR3 nucleotides are TGTGCCAGCAGCCGTAGCACAGGTAGCTCCTACGAGCAGTACTTC. Translated, it gives CASSRSTGSSYEQYF.

The V and J genes are TRBV2 and TRBJ1-4; the D gene is possibly TRBD1 (6 bases). Per germline, CDR1 SNHLY and CDR2 FYNNEI. V lost 6 bases, J lost 2 bases, and 13 bases lay in between. CDR3 length: 15 residues. The CDR3 spells CASSLDRSTNEKLFF. The DNA of the CDR3 is TGTGCCAGCAGCCTCGACAGGTCCACTAATGAAAAACTGTTTTTT.

This rearrangement joins TRBV9 to TRBJ1-1; 8 bases line up with TRBD1. V lost 4 bases to trimming and J lost 4 bases; unmatched junction nucleotides: 12. The CDR3 runs 16 residues. Germline-derived CDR1 and CDR2 are SGDLS and YYNGEE. In nucleotides, the CDR3 is TGTGCCAGCAGCACCTTAGGTTCAGGGGGCGTCACTGAAGCTTTCTTT. Its protein is CASSTLGSGGVTEAFF.

CDR3: CASSQGRTMTGELFF. CDR3 DNA: TGCGCCAGCAGCCAAGGAAGGACAATGACCGGGGAGCTGTTTTTT. The chain is built from TRBV4-1 and TRBJ2-2, with D tentatively TRBD1 (5 bases). Between the trimmed V and J ends, which lost 1 base and 5 bases, there was a span of 11 bases. CDR1 and CDR2 (germline): MGHRA, YSYEKL. This CDR3 has 15 amino acids.

This chain uses TRBV5-1 with TRBJ2-2; no clear D gene. Germline-derived CDR1 and CDR2 are SGHRS and YFSETQ. The CDR3 extends over 17 amino acids. Between the trimmed V and J ends, which lost 5 bases and 11 bases, there was a span of 28 bases. DNA of the CDR3: TGCGCCAGCAGGGTATTCAAATGGTGCTACCTCTTAGGCGAGCTGTTTTTT. This sequence encodes CASRVFKWCYLLGELFF.

CDR3 DNA: TGTGCCAGCTCACCACTGTTAGCGGGATCTAACAATGAGCAGTTCTTC. Amino acid sequence: CASSPLLAGSNNEQFF. V is TRBV18 and J is TRBJ2-1, with TRBD2 identical over 8 bases. This CDR3 comprises 16 residues. The germline V gene has CDR1 KGHSH and CDR2 LQKENI. V lost 1 base and J lost 5; bases outside the gene matches: 7.

The J gene is TRBJ2-1, the V gene TRBV19; possible D gene TRBD1, 6 bases. Germline V gene lookup returns CDR1 LNHDA and CDR2 SQIVND (reference sequence). This CDR3 contains 15 residues. V lost 3 bases, J lost 7 bases, and 16 bases lay in between. This CDR3 is CASSMSQGIGNEQFF. The CDR3 DNA is TGTGCCAGTAGTATGAGTCAGGGGATAGGAAATGAGCAGTTCTTC.

The rearrangement uses TRBV19 and TRBJ1-5; 7 bases are a match to TRBD1. J lost 5 bases, V lost 3 bases, and 7 bases had no gene match. The CDR3 length is 15 residues. Germline values: CDR1 LNHDA, CDR2 SQIVND (reference sequence). Here the CDR3 reads CASSMGSTGHQPQHF. In DNA, the CDR3 is TGTGCCAGTAGTATGGGGTCGACAGGGCATCAGCCCCAGCATTTT.

The rearrangement uses TRBV5-1 and TRBJ2-7; perhaps TRBD1 as D (5 bases). Looked up from germline, CDR1 is SGHRS and CDR2 is YFSETQ. This CDR3 is built from 17 residues. Trimming left V 5 bases short and J 1 base short, with 22 bases between. This chain's CDR3 is CASSWTPGIERSYEQYF. Here the CDR3 DNA reads TGCGCCAGCAGTTGGACACCCGGTATCGAACGATCCTACGAGCAGTACTTC.

This clone has more than one count but fewer than ten. V usage is TRBV7-9 and J usage is TRBJ2-5; TRBD1 matches at 12 bases. V shed 3 bases and J 5 bases; nucleotides not matched to a gene: 1. The CDR3 runs to 14 residues. Germline loops: CDR1 SEHNR, CDR2 FQNEAQ (reference sequence). The CDR3 DNA sequence: TGTGCCAGCAGCTTTGGGACAGGGGGCGAGACCCAGTACTTC. It codes for CASSFGTGGETQYF.